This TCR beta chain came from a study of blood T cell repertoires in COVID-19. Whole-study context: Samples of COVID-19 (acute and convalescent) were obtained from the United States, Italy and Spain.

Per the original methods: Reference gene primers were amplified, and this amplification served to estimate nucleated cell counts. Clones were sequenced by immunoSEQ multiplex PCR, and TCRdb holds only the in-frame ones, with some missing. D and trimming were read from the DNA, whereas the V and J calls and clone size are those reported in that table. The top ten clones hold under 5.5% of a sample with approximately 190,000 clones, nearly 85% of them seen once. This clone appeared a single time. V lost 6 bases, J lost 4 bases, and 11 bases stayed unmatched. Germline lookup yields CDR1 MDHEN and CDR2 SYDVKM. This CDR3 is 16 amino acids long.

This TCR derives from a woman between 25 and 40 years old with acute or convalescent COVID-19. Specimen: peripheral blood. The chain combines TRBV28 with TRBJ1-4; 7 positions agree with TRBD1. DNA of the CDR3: TGTGCCAGCAGGCCCACCGGGACAGCTTTTAATGAAAAACTGTTTTTT. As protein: CASRPTGTAFNEKLFF.